This paragraph reports one T cell receptor beta chain. There is no known antigen for this receptor. Base qualities are not at hand, and no much larger clone is one base apart. All CD3G-deficient patients had evidence of autoimmunity, which was more severe in two of the patients. Patients ranged from 2 to 39 years of age at testing and had reduced naive and increased memory CD4+ and CD8+ T-cell proportions. CD4+ cells were FACS-sorted into CD25-high CD127-low regulatory T cells and CD25-low CD127-high conventional CD4+ T cells. About 6 individuals with CD3G deficiency made up the patient group. An international network of physicians spanning the United States, Europe and Asia provided the patient samples and clinical data. Ficoll density separation was used to isolate peripheral blood mononuclear cells. The multiplex PCR relied on 52 forward TRBV primers and 13 reverse TRBJ primers, and amplification bias was corrected through assay-based and computational methods. Rearranged TRB loci were amplified from genomic DNA by multiplex PCR within the immunoSEQ assay. Sequencing of the TRB amplicons was done on an Illumina HiSeq platform. In the paper's pipeline: Raw sequences were error-filtered and aligned to reference gene sequences by custom algorithms, then analyzed with the immunoSEQ online tools. Frequencies of productive and nonproductive TRB rearrangements were assessed among unique sequences as well as among total sequences. For TRB CDR3 positions 6 and 7, hydrophobicity together with amino acid composition served as the basis for assessing self-reactivity potential. For group comparisons, t tests, Mann-Whitney tests or two-way ANOVA were performed in Prism software. TCRdb took this table from immuneACCESS and kept in-frame rearrangements with V and J called. Such tables lack part of the clones; where checked against another copy, unresolved V genes explain under half of the gap, and the rest is unexplained. Clone size and the V and J calls come from that table; the DNA yielded D and trimming. The sample table contains under 45,000 clones; only one count was recorded for over 75% of them. The ten biggest clones cover about 2.5% of the sample.

The data derive from a study of regulatory T cells (dated by TCRdb to between 2018 and 2020). Regarding the research as a whole: T-cell receptor beta repertoires of sorted regulatory, conventional CD4+ and CD8+ T cells were compared between CD3G-deficient patients and healthy controls.

The research as a whole found: Patient repertoires showed restricted unique TRB V-J pairs and skewed V and J gene usage, most marked in regulatory T cells. Hydrophobic residues at CDR3 positions 6 and 7 were enriched in conventional CD4+ T cells from CD3G-deficient patients, which suggests more self-reactive specificities.

This sequence originates from a person aged 18 to 29 with CD3G deficiency. Sequencing input: conventional CD4+ T cells sorted from blood.

The sequenced DNA: TGTGCCAGCAGCTTAGGCCGAGTGGTAGCGGGGGGGCCCAAGGAGACCCAGTACTTC. It encodes CASSLGRVVAGGPKETQYF. This sequence uses TRBV13 and TRBJ2-5; 11 central nucleotides agree with TRBD2. There are 19 amino acids in the CDR3, from cysteine to phenylalanine inclusive. CDR3 DNA only is kept here, 57 bases in frame from base 1. Trimming takes 0 bases off V and 5 bases off J; junction bases not matched to a gene: 14. Per the germline V gene (reference sequence), PRHDT is the CDR1 and FYEKMQ is the CDR2.